This is a list of T cell receptor beta chains from one sample in a study of cytomegalovirus exposure and HLA in healthy donors. Clones were sequenced by immunoSEQ multiplex PCR, and TCRdb holds only the in-frame ones, with some missing. The data contain about 38,000 clones, over 60% of them singletons. The source material was PBMCs. These receptors came from a young man in good health and CMV-seronegative. CDR3s include the opening cysteine and the closing phenylalanine or tryptophan. A D gene is named only where the DNA matches it firmly. Clone sizes are given selectively: once, few, many, or a class where the clone is expanded.

D	J	size	V	DNA	CDR3
TRBD1	TRBJ1-3	-	TRBV6-5	TGTGCCAGCAGTTACCGAGACAGGGCAAAGAACACCATATATTTT	CASSYRDRAKNTIYF
-	TRBJ2-1	-	TRBV18	TGTGCCAGCTCACCAGGCGGGCCCCACAATGAGCAGTTCTTC	CASSPGGPHNEQFF
TRBD1	TRBJ2-1	few	TRBV7-9	TGTGCCAGCAGCTCCCCCTTCGGACAGGGGGACAATGAGCAGTTCTTC	CASSSPFGQGDNEQFF
-	TRBJ1-1	-	TRBV6-5	TGTGCCAGCAGTTCGCTACTGTCGGGGGTTGAAGCTTTCTTT	CASSSLLSGVEAFF
-	TRBJ2-1	-	TRBV11-1	TGTGCCAGCGGAAGACTCGGGACTTCCTACAATGAGCAGTTCTTC	CASGRLGTSYNEQFF
-	TRBJ2-7	-	TRBV5-6	TGTGCCAGGGGGGGGCGCGAGTGCGAGCAGTACTTC	CARGGRECEQYF
-	TRBJ1-1	few	TRBV6-1	TGTGCCAGCAGTGAAAGCGGGGTTACTGAAGCTTTCTTT	CASSESGVTEAFF
TRBD1	TRBJ2-5	-	TRBV5-1	TGCGCCAGCAGCTCCGGGACAGGAGGGACCGAGACCCAGTACTTC	CASSSGTGGTETQYF
-	TRBJ1-1	-	TRBV30	TGTGCCTGGGATACAGGGTCTGAAGCTTTCTTT	CAWDTGSEAFF
-	TRBJ1-2	medium-sized	TRBV7-9	TGTGCCAGCAGCTTTTTACCCAGGGATCATGGCTACACCTTC	CASSFLPRDHGYTF
-	TRBJ2-1	-	TRBV6-6	TGTGCCAGCAGCACATACAGCGGCCGTTACAATGAGCAGTTCTTC	CASSTYSGRYNEQFF
-	TRBJ1-2	-	TRBV7-9	TGTGCCAGCAGCTTATCGGGGGAGGTAGGCTACACCTTC	CASSLSGEVGYTF
-	TRBJ2-5	-	TRBV7-9	TGTGCCAGCAGCTCTTGGAACGGGGAGACCCAGTACTTC	CASSSWNGETQYF
TRBD2	TRBJ2-1	-	TRBV2	TGTGCCAGCAGTGTACGACTAGCGGTGCGGTTCAATGAGCAGTTCTTC	CASSVRLAVRFNEQFF
TRBD1	TRBJ2-2	-	TRBV5-4	TGTGCCAGCAGCACGGGACAGGGGCAGGCCGGGGAGCTGTTTTTT	CASSTGQGQAGELFF
-	TRBJ1-2	-	TRBV18	TGTGCCAGCTCACCAGGGACTGATCTCTATGGCTACACCTTC	CASSPGTDLYGYTF
-	TRBJ1-4	-	TRBV7-9	TGTGCCAGCAGCTTAGAGTCAGGGGCTAATGAAAAACTGTTTTTT	CASSLESGANEKLFF
-	TRBJ1-1	-	TRBV7-2	TGTGCCAGCAGCTTCCTAGGCCCAGACAGTGAAGCTTTCTTT	CASSFLGPDSEAFF
-	TRBJ1-5	-	TRBV7-2	TGTGCCAGCAGCTTGCAGGGCAATCAGCCCCAGCATTTT	CASSLQGNQPQHF
TRBD2	TRBJ2-7	once	TRBV7-2	TGTGCCAGCAGCCAAAATAGCGGGGGAGGACGCTCCTACGAGCAGTACTTC	CASSQNSGGGRSYEQYF
-	TRBJ2-7	-	TRBV5-1	TGCGCCAGCAGCTTCTCCGGGACAATCCAGGGAGAGCAGTACTTC	CASSFSGTIQGEQYF
TRBD1	TRBJ2-1	-	TRBV29-1	TGCAGCGTTGAACGCGTGGGACAGGGGGTTTACAATGAGCAGTTCTTC	CSVERVGQGVYNEQFF
-	TRBJ1-1	few	TRBV10-2	TGCGCCAGCAGTGAGTCGTCAGGCAACACTGAAGCTTTCTTT	CASSESSGNTEAFF
-	TRBJ1-1	-	TRBV27	TGTGCCAGCAGTTTTAGAGCCCTGAACACTGAAGCTTTCTTT	CASSFRALNTEAFF
TRBD1	TRBJ2-7	-	TRBV6-5	TGTGCCAGCAGCTCTAGACAGGGTCAACAGTACTTC	CASSSRQGQQYF
TRBD1	TRBJ2-7	-	TRBV5-1	TGCGCCAGCACGCCGGACAGGGCTATCTACGAGCAGTACTTC	CASTPDRAIYEQYF
TRBD2	TRBJ2-7	few	TRBV27	TGTGCCAGCAGTTTAAGCGGGGTGGGCCACTACGAGCAGTACTTC	CASSLSGVGHYEQYF
TRBD1	TRBJ1-1	-	TRBV7-9	TGTTCCAGCAGCCGGGACAGGGTAAAGGCTTTCTTT	CSSSRDRVKAFF
-	TRBJ2-5	-	TRBV29-1	TGCAGCGTTGTTGGGGCTCGTCGGTACCAAGAGACCCAGTACTTC	CSVVGARRYQETQYF
-	TRBJ1-1	-	TRBV6-6	TGTGCCAGCAGACAACAGGTCCCGAACACTGAAGCTTTCTTT	CASRQQVPNTEAFF
TRBD2	TRBJ2-3	-	TRBV5-1	TGCGCCAGCAGCTTGGGACTAGCGGGGATGCAGGAGTATTTT	CASSLGLAGMQEYF
-	TRBJ2-3	few	TRBV19	TGTGCCAGTAGGTCTATGAGCACAGATACGCAGTATTTT	CASRSMSTDTQYF
-	TRBJ2-5	-	TRBV18	TGTGCCAGCTCACCACCCGGCATAGCTGAGACCCAGTACTTC	CASSPPGIAETQYF
-	TRBJ1-2	-	TRBV28	TGTGCCAGCAACCGACAGCCTGTTCTTGGCTACACCTTC	CASNRQPVLGYTF
TRBD1	TRBJ2-1	-	TRBV4-1	TGCGCCAGCAGCCAAGTTCCCGGCGGGACAGGGGGCGGGGGTGAGCAGTTCTTC	CASSQVPGGTGGGGEQFF
TRBD2	TRBJ2-2	-	TRBV29-1	TGCAGCGCCTTGTGGAGTGCTAGCGGGAGATTGGACACCGGGGAGCTGTTTTTT	CSALWSASGRLDTGELFF
TRBD1	TRBJ1-2	-	TRBV19	TGTGCCAGTACCCTACAGGGGGCATGGGGCTATGGCTACACCTTC	CASTLQGAWGYGYTF
TRBD2	TRBJ2-1	-	TRBV2	TGTGCCAGCAGTAGTCCACTTACTAGCGGGATTTCCTCCTACAATGAGCAGTTCTTC	CASSSPLTSGISSYNEQFF
TRBD2	TRBJ2-1	few	TRBV10-1	TGCGCCAGCAGTGGGACTAGCGGGACCAATGAGCAGTTCTTC	CASSGTSGTNEQFF
-	TRBJ2-7	-	TRBV7-2	TGTGCCAGCAGCTTAGCGGACCCAGGGCGCTACGAGCAGTACTTC	CASSLADPGRYEQYF
-	TRBJ1-3	-	TRBV4-1	TGCGCCAGCAGCCAACGAGCTGTCACCTCTGGAAACACCATATATTTT	CASSQRAVTSGNTIYF
TRBD1	TRBJ2-7	-	TRBV7-2	TGTGCCAGCAGCCCCGACAGGGCCTACGAGCAGTACTTC	CASSPDRAYEQYF
TRBD1	TRBJ1-2	-	TRBV11-2	TGTGCCAGCAGCTCCCTAACAGGGGGCGCACCCAACTATGGCTACACCTTC	CASSSLTGGAPNYGYTF
TRBD1	TRBJ1-2	-	TRBV28	TGTGCCAGCAGTCCGCTATCCCAAACAGGGGGCGACTATGGCTACACCTTC	CASSPLSQTGGDYGYTF
-	TRBJ2-1	few	TRBV7-8	TGTGCCAGCAGCTTCCGCATTAGCTTCTCCTACAATGAGCAGTTCTTC	CASSFRISFSYNEQFF
-	TRBJ1-1	-	TRBV19	TGTGCCAGTAGTACCCGACAATCCCTATACACTGAAGCTTTCTTT	CASSTRQSLYTEAFF
TRBD1	TRBJ1-1	-	TRBV4-1	TGCGCCAGCAGCCAGCGACAGGGCGAAGCTGAAGCTTTCTTT	CASSQRQGEAEAFF
-	TRBJ1-4	-	TRBV5-1	TGCGCCAGCAGAGGGGGGGCTCGTTCTACTAATGAAAAACTGTTTTTT	CASRGGARSTNEKLFF
-	TRBJ2-7	-	TRBV5-4	TGTGCCAGCAGCTTGAACGGCTACGAGCAGTACTTC	CASSLNGYEQYF
-	TRBJ1-2	-	TRBV16	TGTGCCAGCAGCCAATTGCAGGGTGGCTATGGCTACACCTTC	CASSQLQGGYGYTF
-	TRBJ2-7	-	TRBV6-5	TGTGCCAGCGGCCAGAACCGGGACTACGAGCAGTACTTC	CASGQNRDYEQYF
TRBD1	TRBJ2-7	few	TRBV5-3	TGTGCCAGAAGCTTGGTGGGGACAGGGACAGGCTACGAGCAGTACTTC	CARSLVGTGTGYEQYF
-	TRBJ1-1	-	TRBV28	TGTGCCAGCATTTCGATGGGGGGACCAGCCGAAGCTTTCTTT	CASISMGGPAEAFF